These T cell receptor beta chains were read from a single sample in a study of PD-1 blockade in classical Hodgkin lymphoma. TCRdb keeps only in-frame clones here, not all; method: immunoSEQ multiplex PCR. The repertoire holds roughly 100,000 clones, with around 90% as singletons. Source: peripheral blood mononuclear cells (PBMCs), taken before the fourth cycle of nivolumab. The receptors originated from a human donor with classical Hodgkin lymphoma. The CDR3 runs from the conserved cysteine through the conserved F or W. D genes are given only for firm matches. Expanded clones get a size class; other rows say once, few or many, or leave the size out.

D: -
J: TRBJ2-3
size: -
V: TRBV4-3
CDR3: CASSQGAAGSTDTQYF
DNA: TGCGCCAGCAGCCAAGGGGCCGCGGGAAGCACAGATACGCAGTATTTT

D: TRBD1
J: TRBJ2-7
size: -
V: TRBV5-1
CDR3: CASSNRQGAREQYF
DNA: TGCGCCAGCAGCAACCGACAGGGGGCTCGCGAGCAGTACTTC

D: -
J: TRBJ1-1
size: -
V: TRBV29-1
CDR3: CSVTGWKAEAFF
DNA: TGCAGCGTTACGGGTTGGAAGGCTGAAGCTTTCTTT

D: -
J: TRBJ1-2
size: -
V: TRBV4-3
CDR3: CASSQGTGRGPTTYGYTF
DNA: TGCGCCAGCAGCCAAGGTACAGGCCGAGGGCCGACCACTTATGGCTACACCTTC

D: -
J: TRBJ2-7
size: -
V: TRBV28
CDR3: CASSHGSSGNEQYF
DNA: TGTGCCAGCAGTCACGGATCTTCGGGGAACGAGCAGTACTTC

D: -
J: TRBJ1-1
size: -
V: TRBV2
CDR3: CASSDGSTGNTEAFF
DNA: TGTGCCAGCAGTGACGGGTCCACAGGGAACACTGAAGCTTTCTTT

D: TRBD1
J: TRBJ2-1
size: once
V: TRBV11-2
CDR3: CASSSDRGVGSEQFF
DNA: TGTGCCAGCAGCTCGGACAGGGGCGTGGGGTCTGAGCAGTTCTTC

D: TRBD2
J: TRBJ2-1
size: -
V: TRBV15
CDR3: CATSTDESYGLARSTMRFF
DNA: TGTGCCACCAGCACCGACGAGTCCTACGGACTAGCGAGATCGACAATGAGGTTCTTC

D: -
J: TRBJ2-1
size: -
V: TRBV11-3
CDR3: CASSLKGSHEQFF
DNA: TGTGCCAGCAGCTTAAAGGGGTCCCATGAGCAGTTCTTC

D: -
J: TRBJ2-1
size: -
V: TRBV5-4
CDR3: CASSAGEEGEQFF
DNA: TGTGCCAGCAGCGCCGGTGAAGAGGGTGAGCAGTTCTTC

D: -
J: TRBJ1-4
size: -
V: TRBV16
CDR3: CASSQLGEKLFF
DNA: TGTGCCAGCAGCCAATTGGGGGAAAAACTGTTTTTT

D: -
J: TRBJ2-7
size: -
V: TRBV20-1
CDR3: CSARDRAEQYF
DNA: TGCAGTGCTAGAGACAGGGCCGAGCAGTACTTC

D: -
J: TRBJ1-1
size: -
V: TRBV11-2
CDR3: CASRPLRGRHPEAFF
DNA: TGTGCCAGCAGGCCCCTGCGGGGGCGCCATCCTGAAGCTTTCTTT

D: -
J: TRBJ1-5
size: -
V: TRBV18
CDR3: CASSPDHSNQPQHF
DNA: TGTGCCAGCTCACCGGACCATAGCAATCAGCCCCAGCATTTT

D: -
J: TRBJ1-1
size: -
V: TRBV28
CDR3: CASSLNAAPNTEAFF
DNA: TGTGCCAGCAGTTTAAATGCGGCCCCGAACACTGAAGCTTTCTTT

D: -
J: TRBJ1-4
size: -
V: TRBV4-2
CDR3: CASSPLGARGEDEKLFF
DNA: TGTGCCAGCAGTCCCTTGGGGGCGCGCGGAGAGGATGAAAAACTGTTTTTT

D: TRBD1
J: TRBJ1-2
size: -
V: TRBV6-5
CDR3: CASSRAGQEGAGYTF
DNA: TGTGCCAGCAGTCGGGCGGGACAGGAAGGAGCTGGCTACACCTTC

D: TRBD2
J: TRBJ2-1
size: once
V: TRBV6-1
CDR3: CASRGLADSNEQFF
DNA: TGTGCCAGTCGGGGACTAGCGGACTCGAATGAGCAGTTCTTC

D: -
J: TRBJ1-2
size: -
V: TRBV6-5
CDR3: CASTGNYGYTF
DNA: TGTGCCAGCACAGGGAACTATGGCTACACCTTC

D: TRBD1
J: TRBJ2-5
size: -
V: TRBV27
CDR3: CASRRDSGQETQYF
DNA: TGTGCCAGCAGACGGGACAGTGGCCAAGAGACCCAGTACTTC

D: TRBD2
J: TRBJ2-1
size: -
V: TRBV7-8
CDR3: CASSSRYGLAGLVSYNEQFF
DNA: TGTGCCAGCAGCTCGCGGTATGGACTAGCGGGACTAGTCTCCTACAATGAGCAGTTCTTC

D: -
J: TRBJ1-1
size: -
V: TRBV5-1
CDR3: CASSLDPGNTEAFF
DNA: TGCGCCAGCAGCTTGGACCCCGGGAACACTGAAGCTTTCTTT

D: -
J: TRBJ2-5
size: -
V: TRBV28
CDR3: CASSFPSVGGTQYF
DNA: TGTGCCAGCAGTTTTCCCAGCGTCGGAGGGACCCAGTACTTC

D: -
J: TRBJ2-2
size: few
V: TRBV19
CDR3: CASSIAGVTGELFF
DNA: TGTGCCAGTAGTATAGCAGGGGTAACCGGGGAGCTGTTTTTT

D: -
J: TRBJ1-1
size: -
V: TRBV5-1
CDR3: CASSLVGMEAFF
DNA: TGTGCCAGCAGCTTGGTAGGGATGGAAGCTTTCTTT

D: -
J: TRBJ1-1
size: -
V: TRBV6-5
CDR3: CASSTEGGGTEAFF
DNA: TGTGCCAGCAGTACTGAGGGGGGAGGAACTGAAGCTTTCTTT

D: -
J: TRBJ1-4
size: once
V: TRBV10-2
CDR3: CASRLPNSNEKLFF
DNA: TGCGCCAGCAGGTTGCCTAACAGTAATGAAAAACTGTTTTTT

D: -
J: TRBJ2-7
size: -
V: TRBV5-1
CDR3: CASSLVSRDEQYF
DNA: TGCGCCAGCAGCTTGGTCTCCCGGGACGAGCAGTACTTC

D: TRBD1
J: TRBJ1-1
size: -
V: TRBV4-1
CDR3: CASSQIQGTGEAFF
DNA: TGCGCCAGCAGCCAGATACAGGGGACGGGTGAAGCTTTCTTT

D: -
J: TRBJ2-3
size: -
V: TRBV9
CDR3: CASSGRRSSDTQYF
DNA: TGTGCCAGCAGCGGGAGACGGTCTTCGGATACGCAGTATTTT

D: TRBD1
J: TRBJ2-3
size: -
V: TRBV6-4
CDR3: CASSGGQESTDTQYF
DNA: TGTGCCAGCAGTGGGGGACAGGAGAGCACAGATACGCAGTATTTT

D: TRBD1
J: TRBJ2-7
size: once
V: TRBV7-2
CDR3: CASSLGSGTAYEQYF
DNA: TGTGCCAGCAGCTTAGGATCCGGGACAGCCTACGAGCAGTACTTC

D: -
J: TRBJ2-5
size: -
V: TRBV7-9
CDR3: CASSSGGGETQYF
DNA: TGTGCCAGCAGCTCAGGTGGAGGGGAGACCCAGTACTTC

D: -
J: TRBJ1-1
size: -
V: TRBV5-1
CDR3: CASSFEPAMNTEAFF
DNA: TGCGCCAGCAGCTTCGAACCGGCCATGAACACTGAAGCTTTCTTT

D: -
J: TRBJ1-4
size: -
V: TRBV28
CDR3: CASSSPQGSYEKLFF
DNA: TGTGCCAGCAGTTCCCCCCAGGGATCGTATGAAAAACTGTTTTTT

D: -
J: TRBJ2-7
size: -
V: TRBV6-5
CDR3: CASNGGSEQYF
DNA: TGTGCCAGCAATGGAGGGAGCGAGCAGTACTTC

D: TRBD1
J: TRBJ2-7
size: few
V: TRBV27
CDR3: CASSLGWQSGTGGGEQYF
DNA: TGTGCCAGCAGTTTAGGCTGGCAATCTGGGACAGGGGGCGGAGAGCAGTACTTC

D: -
J: TRBJ2-5
size: -
V: TRBV5-6
CDR3: CASKPTDRQETQYF
DNA: TGTGCCAGCAAACCGACAGACCGACAAGAGACCCAGTACTTC

D: -
J: TRBJ2-3
size: -
V: TRBV27
CDR3: CASSFGPGTQYF
DNA: TGTGCCAGCAGTTTTGGGCCGGGTACGCAGTATTTT

D: TRBD2
J: TRBJ2-1
size: -
V: TRBV27
CDR3: CASSPGTNYNEQFF
DNA: TGTGCCAGCAGCCCCGGGACTAACTACAATGAGCAGTTCTTC

D: TRBD1
J: TRBJ1-3
size: -
V: TRBV4-3
CDR3: CASSHEGQPSSGNTIYF
DNA: TGCGCCAGCAGCCATGAGGGACAGCCGAGCTCTGGAAACACCATATATTTT

D: -
J: TRBJ2-7
size: -
V: TRBV6-6
CDR3: CASSYISTNPGEQYF
DNA: TGTGCCAGCAGTTACATATCGACAAACCCCGGCGAGCAGTACTTC

D: -
J: TRBJ2-2
size: -
V: TRBV5-5
CDR3: CASSDGQQNTGELFF
DNA: TGTGCCAGCAGCGATGGACAGCAGAACACCGGGGAGCTGTTTTTT

D: -
J: TRBJ2-7
size: -
V: TRBV27
CDR3: CASSLNRVSYEQYF
DNA: TGTGCCAGCAGTTTAAACAGGGTGTCCTACGAGCAGTACTTC

D: TRBD1
J: TRBJ2-7
size: -
V: TRBV19
CDR3: CASSIYTSGGNEQYF
DNA: TGTGCCAGTAGTATTTATACATCAGGGGGCAACGAGCAGTACTTC

D: -
J: TRBJ1-1
size: -
V: TRBV29-1
CDR3: CSGRNRVNTEAFF
DNA: TGCAGCGGGCGGAACAGGGTAAACACTGAAGCTTTCTTT